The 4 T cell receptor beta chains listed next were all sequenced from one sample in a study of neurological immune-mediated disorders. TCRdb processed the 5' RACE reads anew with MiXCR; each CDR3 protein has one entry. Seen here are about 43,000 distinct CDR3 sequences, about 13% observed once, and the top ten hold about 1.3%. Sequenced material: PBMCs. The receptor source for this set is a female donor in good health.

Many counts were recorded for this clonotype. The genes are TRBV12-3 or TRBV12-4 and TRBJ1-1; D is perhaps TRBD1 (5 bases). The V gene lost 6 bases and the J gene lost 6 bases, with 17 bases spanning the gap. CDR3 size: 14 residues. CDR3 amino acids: CASSPTQGHPEAFF. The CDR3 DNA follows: TGTGCCAGCAGCCCTACTCAGGGTCACCCTGAAGCTTTCTTT.

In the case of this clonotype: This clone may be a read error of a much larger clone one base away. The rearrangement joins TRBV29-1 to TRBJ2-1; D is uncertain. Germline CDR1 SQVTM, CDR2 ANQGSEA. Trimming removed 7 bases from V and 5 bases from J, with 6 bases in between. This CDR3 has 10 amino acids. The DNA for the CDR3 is TGCAGCGCTCAAAACAATGAGCAGTTCTTC. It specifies CSAQNNEQFF.

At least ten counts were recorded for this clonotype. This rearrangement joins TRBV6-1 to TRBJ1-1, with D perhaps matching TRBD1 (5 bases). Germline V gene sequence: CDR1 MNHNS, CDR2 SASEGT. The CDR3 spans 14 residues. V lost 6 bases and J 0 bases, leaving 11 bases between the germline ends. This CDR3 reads CASRAIQVNTEAFF. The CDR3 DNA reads TGTGCCAGCAGGGCCATACAGGTGAACACTGAAGCTTTCTTT.

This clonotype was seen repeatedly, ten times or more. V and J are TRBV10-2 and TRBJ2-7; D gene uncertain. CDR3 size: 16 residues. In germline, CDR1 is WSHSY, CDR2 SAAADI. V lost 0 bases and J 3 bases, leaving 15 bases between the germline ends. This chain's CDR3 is CASSESSGTTLYEQYF. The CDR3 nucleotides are TGCGCCAGCAGTGAGTCATCCGGCACAACACTCTACGAGCAGTACTTC.